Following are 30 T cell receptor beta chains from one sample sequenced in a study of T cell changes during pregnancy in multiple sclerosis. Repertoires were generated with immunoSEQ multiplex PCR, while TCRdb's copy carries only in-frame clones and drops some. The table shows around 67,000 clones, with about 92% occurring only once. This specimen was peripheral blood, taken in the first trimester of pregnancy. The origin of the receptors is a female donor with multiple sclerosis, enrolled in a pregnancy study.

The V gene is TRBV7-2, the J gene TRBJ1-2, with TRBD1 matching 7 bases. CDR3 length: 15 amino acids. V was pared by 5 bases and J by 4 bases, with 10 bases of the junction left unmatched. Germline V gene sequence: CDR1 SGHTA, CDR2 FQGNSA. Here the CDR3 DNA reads TGTGCCAGCAGCCTCCCGACAGGGATGTTCTATGGCTACACCTTC. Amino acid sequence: CASSLPTGMFYGYTF.

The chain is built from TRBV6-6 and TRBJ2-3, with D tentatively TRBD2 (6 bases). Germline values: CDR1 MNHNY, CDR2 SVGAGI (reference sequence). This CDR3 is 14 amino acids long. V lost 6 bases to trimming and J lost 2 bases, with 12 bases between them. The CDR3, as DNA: TGTGCCAGCAGCTCTGGGCGGGACACAGATACGCAGTATTTT. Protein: CASSSGRDTDTQYF.

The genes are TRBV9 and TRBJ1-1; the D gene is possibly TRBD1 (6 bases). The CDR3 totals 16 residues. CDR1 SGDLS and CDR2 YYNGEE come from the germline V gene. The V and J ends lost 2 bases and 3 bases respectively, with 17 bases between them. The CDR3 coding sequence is TGTGCCAGCAGCGTCGAGCCAGGGGAGTCAGACACTGAAGCTTTCTTT. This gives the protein CASSVEPGESDTEAFF.

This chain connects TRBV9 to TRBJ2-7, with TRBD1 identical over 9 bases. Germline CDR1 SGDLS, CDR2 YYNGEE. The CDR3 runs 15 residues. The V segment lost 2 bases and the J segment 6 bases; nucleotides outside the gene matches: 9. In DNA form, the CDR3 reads TGTGCCAGCAGCGTTACCGGGACAGGGCCAGGCGAGCAGTACTTC. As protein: CASSVTGTGPGEQYF.

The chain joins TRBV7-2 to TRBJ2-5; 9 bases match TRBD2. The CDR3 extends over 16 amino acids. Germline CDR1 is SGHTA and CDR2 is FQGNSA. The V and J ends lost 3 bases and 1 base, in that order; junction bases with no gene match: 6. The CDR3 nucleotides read TGTGCCAGCAGCTTTTATTCTAGCGGGACCCAAGAGACCCAGTACTTC. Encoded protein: CASSFYSSGTQETQYF.

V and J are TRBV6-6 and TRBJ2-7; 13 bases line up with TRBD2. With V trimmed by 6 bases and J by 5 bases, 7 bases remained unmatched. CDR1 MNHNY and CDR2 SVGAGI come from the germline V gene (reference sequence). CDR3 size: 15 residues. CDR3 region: CASRRTSGRGNEQYF. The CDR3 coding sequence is TGTGCCAGCAGAAGGACTAGCGGGAGAGGGAACGAGCAGTACTTC.

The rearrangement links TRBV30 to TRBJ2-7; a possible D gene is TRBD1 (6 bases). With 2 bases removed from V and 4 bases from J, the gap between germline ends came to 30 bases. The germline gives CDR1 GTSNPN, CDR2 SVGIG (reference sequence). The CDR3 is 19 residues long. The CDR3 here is CAWSLIRGSTGPRRYEQYF. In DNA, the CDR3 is TGTGCCTGGAGTTTAATTAGGGGAAGCACAGGGCCCCGGAGGTACGAGCAGTACTTC.

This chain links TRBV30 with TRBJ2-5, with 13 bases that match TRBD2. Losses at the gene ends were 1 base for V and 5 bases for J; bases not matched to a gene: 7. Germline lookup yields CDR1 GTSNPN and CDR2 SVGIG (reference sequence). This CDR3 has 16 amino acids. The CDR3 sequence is CAWSDTGTSGKETQYF. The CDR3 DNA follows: TGTGCCTGGAGTGACACGGGGACTAGCGGGAAGGAGACCCAGTACTTC.

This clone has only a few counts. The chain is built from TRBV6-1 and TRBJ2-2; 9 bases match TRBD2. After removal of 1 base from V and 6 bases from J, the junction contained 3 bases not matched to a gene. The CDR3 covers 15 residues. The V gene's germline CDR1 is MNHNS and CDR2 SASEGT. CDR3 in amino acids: CASSEEAGGPGELFF. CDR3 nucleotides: TGTGCCAGCAGTGAAGAGGCGGGAGGGCCCGGGGAGCTGTTTTTT.

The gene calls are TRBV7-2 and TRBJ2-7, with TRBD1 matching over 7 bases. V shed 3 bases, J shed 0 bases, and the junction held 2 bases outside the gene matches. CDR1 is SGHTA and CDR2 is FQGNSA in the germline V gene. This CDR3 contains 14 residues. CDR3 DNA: TGTGCCAGCAGCTTCGGACAGGCCTCCTACGAGCAGTACTTC. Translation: CASSFGQASYEQYF.

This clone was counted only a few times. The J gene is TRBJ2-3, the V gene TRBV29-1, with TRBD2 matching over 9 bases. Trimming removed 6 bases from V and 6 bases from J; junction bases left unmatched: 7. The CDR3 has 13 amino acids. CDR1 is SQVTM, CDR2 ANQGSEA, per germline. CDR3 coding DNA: TGCAGCGTAAGCTGGCGGGAGGGTGATACGCAGTATTTT. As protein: CSVSWREGDTQYF.

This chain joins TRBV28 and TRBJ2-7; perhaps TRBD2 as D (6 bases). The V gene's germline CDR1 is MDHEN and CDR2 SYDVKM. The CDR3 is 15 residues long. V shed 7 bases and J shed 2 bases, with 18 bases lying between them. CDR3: CASTWIGGNPYEQYF. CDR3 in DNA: TGTGCCAGCACTTGGATCGGCGGGAATCCCTACGAGCAGTACTTC. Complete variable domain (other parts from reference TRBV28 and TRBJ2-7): DVKVTQSSRYLVKRTGEKVFLECVQDMDHENMFWYRQDPGLGLRLIYFSYDVKMKEKGDIPEGYSVSREKKERFSLILESASTNQTSMYLCASTWIGGNPYEQYFGPGTRLTVT.

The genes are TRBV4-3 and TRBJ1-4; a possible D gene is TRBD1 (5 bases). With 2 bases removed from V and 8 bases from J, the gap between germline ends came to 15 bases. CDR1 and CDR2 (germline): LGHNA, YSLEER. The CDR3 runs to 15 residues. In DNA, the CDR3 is TGCGCCAGCAGCCAATCCGGAACCGGGGGGGAAAAACTGTTTTTT. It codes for CASSQSGTGGEKLFF.

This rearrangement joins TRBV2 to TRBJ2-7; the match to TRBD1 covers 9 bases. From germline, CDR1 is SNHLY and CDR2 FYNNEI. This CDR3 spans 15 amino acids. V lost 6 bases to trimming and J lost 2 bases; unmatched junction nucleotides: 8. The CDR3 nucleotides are TGTGCCAGCAGGGCCGGGACAGGGCGTCCCTACGAGCAGTACTTC. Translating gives CASRAGTGRPYEQYF.

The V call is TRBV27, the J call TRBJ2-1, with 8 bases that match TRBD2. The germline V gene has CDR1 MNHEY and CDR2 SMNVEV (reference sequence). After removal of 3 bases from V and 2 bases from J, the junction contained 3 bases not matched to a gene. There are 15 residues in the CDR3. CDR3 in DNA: TGTGCCAGCAGTTTCTCCGGGAGGGCCTACAATGAGCAGTTCTTC. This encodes CASSFSGRAYNEQFF.

CDR3 in amino acids: CASRLQGPGSYEQYF. Here the CDR3 DNA reads TGTGCCAGCAGATTACAGGGCCCGGGCTCCTACGAGCAGTACTTC. The chain combines TRBV6-1 with TRBJ2-7, with D possibly matching TRBD1 (6 bases). This CDR3 is 15 amino acids long. The V gene's germline CDR1 is MNHNS and CDR2 SASEGT. V lost 6 bases and J 0 bases, leaving 15 bases between the germline ends.

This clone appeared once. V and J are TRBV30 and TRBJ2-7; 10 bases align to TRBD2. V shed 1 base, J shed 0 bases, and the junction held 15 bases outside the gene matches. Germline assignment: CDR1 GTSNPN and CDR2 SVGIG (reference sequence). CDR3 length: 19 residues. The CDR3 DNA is TGTGCCTGGAGTGCACAGAGGACTAGCGGAGGGGGTGGCTCCTACGAGCAGTACTTC. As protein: CAWSAQRTSGGGGSYEQYF.

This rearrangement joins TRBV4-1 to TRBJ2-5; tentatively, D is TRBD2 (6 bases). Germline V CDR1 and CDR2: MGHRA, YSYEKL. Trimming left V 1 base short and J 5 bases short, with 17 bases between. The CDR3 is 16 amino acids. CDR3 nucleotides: TGCGCCAGCAGCCAAGTTACGGGAGAAGGTTGGGAGACCCAGTACTTC. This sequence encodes CASSQVTGEGWETQYF.

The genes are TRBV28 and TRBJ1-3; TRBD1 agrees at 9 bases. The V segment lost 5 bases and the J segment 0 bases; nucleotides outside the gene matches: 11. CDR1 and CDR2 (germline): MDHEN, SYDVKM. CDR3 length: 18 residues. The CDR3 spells CASSLPGTGPHSGNTIYF. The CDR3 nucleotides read TGTGCCAGCAGTCTTCCCGGGACAGGGCCCCACTCTGGAAACACCATATATTTT.

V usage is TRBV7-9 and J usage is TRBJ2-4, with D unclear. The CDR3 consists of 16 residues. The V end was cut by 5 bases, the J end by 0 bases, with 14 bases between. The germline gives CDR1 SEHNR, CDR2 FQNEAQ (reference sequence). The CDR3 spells CASSPRLDLAKNIQYF. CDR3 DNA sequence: TGTGCCAGCAGCCCCCGACTGGATTTAGCCAAAAACATTCAGTACTTC.

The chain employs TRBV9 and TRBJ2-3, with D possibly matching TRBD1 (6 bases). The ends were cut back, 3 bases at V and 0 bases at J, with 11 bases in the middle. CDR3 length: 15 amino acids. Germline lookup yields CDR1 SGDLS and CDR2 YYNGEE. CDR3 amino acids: CASSEGQHSTDTQYF. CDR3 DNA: TGTGCCAGCAGCGAGGGACAACATAGCACAGATACGCAGTATTTT.

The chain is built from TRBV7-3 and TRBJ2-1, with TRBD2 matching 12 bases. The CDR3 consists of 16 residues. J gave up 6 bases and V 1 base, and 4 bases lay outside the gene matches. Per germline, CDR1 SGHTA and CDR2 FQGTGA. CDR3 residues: CASSLMSSGRGNEQFF. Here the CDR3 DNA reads TGTGCCAGCAGCTTAATGTCTAGCGGGAGGGGCAATGAGCAGTTCTTC.

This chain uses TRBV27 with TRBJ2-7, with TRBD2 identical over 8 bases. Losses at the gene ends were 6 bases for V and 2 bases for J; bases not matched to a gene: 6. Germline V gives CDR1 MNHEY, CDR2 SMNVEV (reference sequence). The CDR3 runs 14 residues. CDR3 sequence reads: CASRGGREAYEQYF. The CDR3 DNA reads TGTGCCAGCAGAGGGGGGCGGGAGGCCTACGAGCAGTACTTC.

CDR3 sequence: CASSLGASGRNTGELFF. In DNA form, the CDR3 reads TGTGCCAGCAGCTTAGGGGCTAGCGGGAGGAACACCGGGGAGCTGTTTTTT. The gene calls are TRBV7-2 and TRBJ2-2, with 10 bases that match TRBD2. This CDR3 comprises 17 residues. Germline CDR1 reads SGHTA; CDR2 reads FQGNSA. Trimming took 1 base from V and 1 from J; bases not matched to a gene: 3.

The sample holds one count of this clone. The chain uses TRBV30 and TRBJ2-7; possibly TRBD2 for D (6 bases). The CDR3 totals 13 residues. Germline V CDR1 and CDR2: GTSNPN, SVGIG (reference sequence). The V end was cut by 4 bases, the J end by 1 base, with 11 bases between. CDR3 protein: CAWTAGTSYEQYF. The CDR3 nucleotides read TGTGCCTGGACGGCGGGAACGTCCTACGAGCAGTACTTC.

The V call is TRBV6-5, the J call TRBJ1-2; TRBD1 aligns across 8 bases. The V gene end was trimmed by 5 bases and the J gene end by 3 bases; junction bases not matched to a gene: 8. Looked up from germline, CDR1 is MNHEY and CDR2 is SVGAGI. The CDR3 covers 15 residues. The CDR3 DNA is TGTGCCAGCAGTCAAATCTACAGGGGGGACTATGGCTACACCTTC. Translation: CASSQIYRGDYGYTF.

CDR3 DNA sequence: TGTGCCAGCAGCTTCTCGGGGACAGGGAGTTACGAGCAGTACTTC. This sequence encodes CASSFSGTGSYEQYF. The chain uses TRBV7-2 and TRBJ2-7; 9 bases map to TRBD1. Germline loops: CDR1 SGHTA, CDR2 FQGNSA. The CDR3 consists of 15 residues. V lost 3 bases and J lost 4; bases outside the gene matches: 7. Using reference TRBV7-2 and TRBJ2-7 for the parts outside the CDR3, the full variable domain is GAGVSQSPSNKVTEKGKDVELRCDPISGHTALYWYRQSLGQGLEFLIYFQGNSAPDKSGLPSDRFSAERTGGSVSTLTIQRTQQEDSAVYLCASSFSGTGSYEQYFGPGTRLTVT.

The CDR3 region is CASSTSLVRETQYF. DNA of the CDR3: TGTGCCAGCAGTACTTCACTAGTTAGGGAGACCCAGTACTTC. The rearrangement uses TRBV27 and TRBJ2-5; maybe TRBD2 (5 bases). The length of the CDR3 is 14 residues. The germline V gene has CDR1 MNHEY and CDR2 SMNVEV (reference sequence). V dropped 5 bases and J dropped 5 bases, with 15 bases sitting between them.

The CDR3 here is CAWTQGSSPSYEQYF. CDR3 sequence (DNA): TGTGCCTGGACCCAGGGATCCTCCCCTTCCTACGAGCAGTACTTC. The chain recombines TRBV30 with TRBJ2-7; D possibly corresponds to TRBD1 (5 bases). Trimming took off 4 bases at V and 1 base at J, with 17 bases between the two ends. The CDR3 extends over 15 amino acids. Germline V gene data show CDR1 as GTSNPN and CDR2 as SVGIG (reference sequence).

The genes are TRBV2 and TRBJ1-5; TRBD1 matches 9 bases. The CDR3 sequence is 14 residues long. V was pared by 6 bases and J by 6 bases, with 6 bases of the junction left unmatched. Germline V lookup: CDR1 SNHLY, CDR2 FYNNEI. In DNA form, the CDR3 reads TGTGCCAGCAGCGGACAGGGGTCAGGTCAGCCCCAGCATTTT. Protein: CASSGQGSGQPQHF. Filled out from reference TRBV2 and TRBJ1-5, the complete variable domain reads EPEVTQTPSHQVTQMGQEVILRCVPISNHLYFYWYRQILGQKVEFLVSFYNNEISEKSEIFDDQFSVERPDGSNFTLKIRSTKLEDSAMYFCASSGQGSGQPQHFGDGTRLSIL.